These T cell receptor beta chains were read from a single sample in a study of blood T cells in healthy people across ages. One entry per CDR3 protein, called by TCRdb with MiXCR from the 5' RACE reads. The sample carries 750,000 to 950,000 distinct CDR3 sequences, 25% to 30% recorded once. Another study also made use of these data, one on T cells of mothers and their children.

Sequenced sample: blood. Receptor source: a woman aged 40 to 50 in good health. The CDR3 runs from the conserved cysteine through the conserved F or W. The D gene is left open where the match is weak. Clone size, where shown, is once, few, many, or a class for clones that have expanded.

clone size: .; D gene: .; J gene: TRBJ2-2; V gene: TRBV5-1; CDR3 protein: CASSLEIPGELFF; CDR3 DNA: TGCGCCAGCAGCTTGGAAATTCCCGGGGAGCTGTTTTTT
clone size: .; D gene: TRBD1; J gene: TRBJ1-2; V gene: TRBV4-2; CDR3 protein: CACTDRQGSLGEYTF; CDR3 DNA: TGTGCCTGCACCGATAGACAGGGCAGTCTCGGCGAGTACACCTTC
clone size: .; D gene: .; J gene: TRBJ2-3; V gene: TRBV12-3/TRBV12-4; CDR3 protein: CASSSYRERTDTQYF; CDR3 DNA: TGTGCCAGCAGTAGTTACAGGGAGCGCACAGATACGCAGTATTTT
clone size: .; D gene: .; J gene: TRBJ1-4; V gene: TRBV4-1; CDR3 protein: CASSQGIATNEKLFF; CDR3 DNA: TGCGCCAGCAGCCAGGGGATTGCAACTAATGAAAAACTGTTTTTT
clone size: .; D gene: TRBD1; J gene: TRBJ2-7; V gene: TRBV7-2; CDR3 protein: CASSWDRDSWGEQYF; CDR3 DNA: TGTGCCAGCAGCTGGGACAGGGACAGTTGGGGGGAGCAGTACTTC
clone size: many; D gene: .; J gene: TRBJ2-7; V gene: TRBV7-9; CDR3 protein: CASSLEVGARSEQYF; CDR3 DNA: TGTGCCAGCAGCTTAGAAGTGGGGGCGCGCTCCGAGCAGTACTTC
clone size: few; D gene: .; J gene: TRBJ1-2; V gene: TRBV21-1; CDR3 protein: CASSKDSGTSSNYGYTF; CDR3 DNA: TGTGCCAGCAGCAAAGATTCGGGGACATCTTCTAACTATGGCTACACCTTC
clone size: .; D gene: .; J gene: TRBJ1-6; V gene: TRBV21-1; CDR3 protein: CAITGGPNSPLHF; CDR3 DNA: TGTGCCATCACTGGAGGGCCTAATTCACCCCTCCACTTT
clone size: .; D gene: TRBD1; J gene: TRBJ1-5; V gene: TRBV5-1; CDR3 protein: CASSLWTGTNSPQHF; CDR3 DNA: TGCGCCAGCAGCTTGTGGACAGGGACAAATTCGCCCCAGCATTTT
clone size: .; D gene: .; J gene: TRBJ2-6; V gene: TRBV28; CDR3 protein: CASSVLDGANVLTF; CDR3 DNA: TGTGCCAGCAGTGTGCTGGATGGCGCCAACGTCCTGACTTTC
clone size: .; D gene: TRBD1; J gene: TRBJ1-4; V gene: TRBV2; CDR3 protein: CASTGQPATNEKLFF; CDR3 DNA: TGTGCCAGCACGGGACAGCCCGCAACTAATGAAAAACTGTTTTTT
clone size: once; D gene: .; J gene: TRBJ1-2; V gene: TRBV19; CDR3 protein: CASSSAGGSANYGYTF; CDR3 DNA: TGTGCCAGTAGTAGTGCTGGGGGCTCCGCTAACTATGGCTACACCTTC
clone size: .; D gene: .; J gene: TRBJ2-7; V gene: TRBV12-3/TRBV12-4; CDR3 protein: CAGSPDAYEQYF; CDR3 DNA: TGTGCCGGCAGTCCAGACGCCTACGAGCAGTACTTC
clone size: few; D gene: TRBD2; J gene: TRBJ2-1; V gene: TRBV12-3/TRBV12-4; CDR3 protein: CASSLASGYVIEQFF; CDR3 DNA: TGTGCCAGCAGTTTAGCTAGCGGGTATGTGATTGAGCAGTTCTTC
clone size: once; D gene: .; J gene: TRBJ2-1; V gene: TRBV28; CDR3 protein: CASSRRGERSNEQFF; CDR3 DNA: TGTGCCAGCAGTCGGAGGGGGGAACGATCCAATGAGCAGTTCTTC
clone size: many; D gene: .; J gene: TRBJ2-7; V gene: TRBV2; CDR3 protein: CASSVVYEQYF; CDR3 DNA: TGTGCCAGCAGCGTCGTCTACGAGCAGTACTTC
clone size: many; D gene: .; J gene: TRBJ1-2; V gene: TRBV10-3; CDR3 protein: CAISDKGGDYGYTF; CDR3 DNA: TGTGCCATCAGTGATAAGGGAGGGGACTATGGCTACACCTTC
clone size: .; D gene: TRBD2; J gene: TRBJ2-1; V gene: TRBV25-1; CDR3 protein: CASRGAGALSYNEQFF; CDR3 DNA: TGTGCCAGCAGAGGAGCGGGGGCGTTAAGCTACAATGAGCAGTTCTTC
clone size: .; D gene: TRBD2; J gene: TRBJ2-3; V gene: TRBV6-1; CDR3 protein: CASSGPLGGTTDTQYF; CDR3 DNA: TGTGCCAGCAGTGGCCCTTTGGGGGGGACCACAGATACGCAGTATTTT
clone size: .; D gene: TRBD1; J gene: TRBJ1-4; V gene: TRBV29-1; CDR3 protein: CSAARGGSNEKLFF; CDR3 DNA: TGCAGCGCTGCCCGAGGGGGCTCTAATGAAAAACTGTTTTTT
clone size: many; D gene: .; J gene: TRBJ1-4; V gene: TRBV7-8; CDR3 protein: CASSLGGRNEKLFF; CDR3 DNA: TGTGCCAGCAGCTTAGGAGGGAGGAATGAAAAACTGTTTTTT
clone size: .; D gene: .; J gene: TRBJ2-5; V gene: TRBV5-1; CDR3 protein: CASSLQSEETQYF; CDR3 DNA: TGCGCCAGCAGCTTGCAGAGCGAAGAGACCCAGTACTTC
clone size: few; D gene: TRBD1; J gene: TRBJ1-2; V gene: TRBV6-5; CDR3 protein: CASRTRQGGYGYTF; CDR3 DNA: TGTGCCAGCAGGACCCGACAGGGTGGCTATGGCTACACCTTC
clone size: few; D gene: .; J gene: TRBJ1-2; V gene: TRBV9; CDR3 protein: CASSAADGRYGYTF; CDR3 DNA: TGTGCCAGCAGCGCAGCCGACGGACGATATGGCTACACCTTC
clone size: few; D gene: .; J gene: TRBJ2-3; V gene: TRBV7-2; CDR3 protein: CASSLLWRGRRDTQYF; CDR3 DNA: TGTGCCAGCAGCCTCCTTTGGCGGGGGCGAAGAGATACGCAGTATTTT
clone size: .; D gene: .; J gene: TRBJ2-5; V gene: TRBV12-3/TRBV12-4; CDR3 protein: CASSLISYERYF; CDR3 DNA: TGTGCCAGCAGTTTGATAAGTTACGAGCGGTACTTC
clone size: .; D gene: .; J gene: TRBJ1-3; V gene: TRBV20-1; CDR3 protein: CSARPSTTSPIYF; CDR3 DNA: TGCAGTGCTAGACCCTCGACAACCAGTCCCATATATTTT
clone size: .; D gene: TRBD2; J gene: TRBJ2-1; V gene: TRBV10-3; CDR3 protein: CAIRDSGGDYNEQFF; CDR3 DNA: TGTGCCATCAGGGATAGCGGGGGGGACTACAATGAGCAGTTCTTC
clone size: .; D gene: .; J gene: TRBJ2-5; V gene: TRBV15; CDR3 protein: CATSSPFRHPETQYF; CDR3 DNA: TGTGCCACCAGCAGCCCATTCCGCCACCCAGAGACCCAGTACTTC
clone size: .; D gene: .; J gene: TRBJ1-5; V gene: TRBV4-1; CDR3 protein: CASSSSDRIQPQHF; CDR3 DNA: TGCGCCAGCAGCTCGTCTGACAGGATCCAGCCCCAGCATTTT
clone size: few; D gene: .; J gene: TRBJ1-1; V gene: TRBV28; CDR3 protein: CAAGSRGNTEAFF; CDR3 DNA: TGTGCCGCCGGCTCGAGGGGGAACACTGAAGCTTTCTTT
clone size: many; D gene: TRBD1; J gene: TRBJ1-1; V gene: TRBV29-1; CDR3 protein: CSVRRGRTEAFF; CDR3 DNA: TGCAGCGTTCGAAGGGGGCGTACTGAAGCTTTCTTT
clone size: many; D gene: TRBD1; J gene: TRBJ2-1; V gene: TRBV5-1; CDR3 protein: CASSLTTAGGNEQFF; CDR3 DNA: TGCGCCAGCAGCTTGACAACGGCAGGGGGCAATGAGCAGTTCTTC
clone size: many; D gene: TRBD1; J gene: TRBJ2-7; V gene: TRBV27; CDR3 protein: CASSRSTGAYEQYF; CDR3 DNA: TGTGCCAGCAGCCGCTCGACAGGGGCCTACGAGCAGTACTTC
clone size: few; D gene: .; J gene: TRBJ2-7; V gene: TRBV28; CDR3 protein: CASSLPNRRTVSYEQYF; CDR3 DNA: TGTGCCAGCAGTTTACCTAACAGGCGAACCGTTAGTTACGAGCAGTACTTC
clone size: few; D gene: TRBD1; J gene: TRBJ2-5; V gene: TRBV12-3/TRBV12-4; CDR3 protein: CASSLGTGPGVGQYF; CDR3 DNA: TGTGCCAGCAGCTTGGGGACAGGTCCGGGGGTTGGCCAGTACTTC
clone size: many; D gene: TRBD1; J gene: TRBJ1-1; V gene: TRBV3-1; CDR3 protein: CASSARDRNTEAFF; CDR3 DNA: TGTGCCAGCAGCGCCCGGGACAGAAACACTGAAGCTTTCTTT
clone size: many; D gene: .; J gene: TRBJ2-7; V gene: TRBV9; CDR3 protein: CASSATGTSSSYEQYF; CDR3 DNA: TGTGCCAGCAGCGCAACCGGGACATCGAGCTCCTACGAGCAGTACTTC
clone size: many; D gene: .; J gene: TRBJ1-2; V gene: TRBV9; CDR3 protein: CASTALYGYTF; CDR3 DNA: TGTGCCAGCACAGCGCTCTATGGCTACACCTTC
clone size: .; D gene: .; J gene: TRBJ2-7; V gene: TRBV27; CDR3 protein: CASSLHRRNEQYF; CDR3 DNA: TGTGCCAGCAGTCTTCACAGGAGAAACGAGCAGTACTTC
clone size: few; D gene: TRBD1; J gene: TRBJ2-7; V gene: TRBV5-1; CDR3 protein: CASSAGDRGHEQYF; CDR3 DNA: TGCGCCAGCAGCGCGGGGGACAGGGGCCACGAGCAGTACTTC
clone size: many; D gene: .; J gene: TRBJ2-7; V gene: TRBV2; CDR3 protein: CASSEWGSLTYEQYF; CDR3 DNA: TGTGCCAGCAGTGAATGGGGCAGCCTTACCTACGAGCAGTACTTC
clone size: few; D gene: .; J gene: TRBJ2-1; V gene: TRBV12-3/TRBV12-4; CDR3 protein: CASRPTVSSYSEQFF; CDR3 DNA: TGTGCCAGCAGACCGACGGTGAGCTCCTACAGTGAGCAGTTCTTC